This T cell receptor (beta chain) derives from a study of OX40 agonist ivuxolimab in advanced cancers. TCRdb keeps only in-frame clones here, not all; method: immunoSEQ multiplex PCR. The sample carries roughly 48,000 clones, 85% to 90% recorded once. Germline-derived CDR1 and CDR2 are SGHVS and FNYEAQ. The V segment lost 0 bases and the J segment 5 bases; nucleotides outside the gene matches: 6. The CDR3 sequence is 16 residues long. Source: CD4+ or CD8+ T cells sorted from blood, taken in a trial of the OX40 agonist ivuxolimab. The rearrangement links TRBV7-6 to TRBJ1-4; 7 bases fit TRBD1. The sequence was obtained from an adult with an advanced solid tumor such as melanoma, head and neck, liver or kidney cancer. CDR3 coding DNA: TGTGCCAGCAGCTTAGCGTCGGGACAGCTAAATGAAAAACTGTTTTTT. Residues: CASSLASGQLNEKLFF.